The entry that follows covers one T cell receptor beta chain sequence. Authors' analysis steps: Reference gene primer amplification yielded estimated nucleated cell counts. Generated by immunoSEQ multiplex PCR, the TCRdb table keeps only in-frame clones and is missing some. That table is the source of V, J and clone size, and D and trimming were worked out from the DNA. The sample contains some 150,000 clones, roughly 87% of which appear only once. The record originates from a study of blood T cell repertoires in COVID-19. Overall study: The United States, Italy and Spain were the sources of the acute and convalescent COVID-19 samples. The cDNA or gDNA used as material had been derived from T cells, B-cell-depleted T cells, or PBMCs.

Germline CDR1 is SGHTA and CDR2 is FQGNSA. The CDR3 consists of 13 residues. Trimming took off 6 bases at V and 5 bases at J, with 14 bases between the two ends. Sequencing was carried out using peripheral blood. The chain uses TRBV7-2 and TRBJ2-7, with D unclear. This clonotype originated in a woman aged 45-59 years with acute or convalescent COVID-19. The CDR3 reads CASSFYLSHEQYF. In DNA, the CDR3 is TGTGCCAGCAGTTTCTACCTTTCTCACGAGCAGTACTTC.